Listed below are T cell receptor beta chains from one sample, sequenced in a study of blood T cells in healthy people across ages. In TCRdb, the 5' RACE reads were re-called with MiXCR into one record per CDR3 protein. The repertoire consists of around 1,600,000 distinct CDR3 sequences, with approximately 43% occurring once and the leading ten covering over 3.5%. The specimen sequenced was blood. These receptors all come from a woman younger than 30 in good health. The CDR3 runs from the conserved cysteine through the conserved F or W. Each record gives: V gene, clone size, D gene, J gene, CDR3 protein, CDR3 DNA. A D gene is named only where the DNA matches it firmly. The size of a clone is reported for some rows only, either as once, few or many, or as a class for expanded clones.

TRBV12-5	few	-	TRBJ1-2	CASGFARLANYGYTF	TGTGCTAGTGGTTTCGCCAGACTTGCTAACTATGGCTACACCTTC
TRBV27	-	-	TRBJ2-5	CASSLIQGHGGQYF	TGTGCCAGCAGTTTGATACAGGGTCATGGGGGGCAGTACTTC
TRBV20-1	-	-	TRBJ2-5	CSAREGGQTQYF	TGCAGTGCTAGAGAAGGCGGACAGACCCAGTACTTC
TRBV12-3/TRBV12-4	-	TRBD1	TRBJ2-1	CASVQGNYNEQFF	TGTGCCAGCGTACAGGGGAACTACAATGAGCAGTTCTTC
TRBV7-9	-	TRBD1	TRBJ2-1	CASSSPWRQGAYNEQFF	TGTGCCAGCAGTTCGCCGTGGAGACAGGGGGCATACAATGAGCAGTTCTTC
TRBV7-9	-	TRBD1	TRBJ1-4	CASSSHRGLEKLFF	TGTGCCAGCAGCTCGCACAGGGGGCTTGAAAAACTGTTTTTT
TRBV7-2	-	TRBD2	TRBJ2-1	CASSLPNGLVANEQFF	TGTGCCAGCAGCTTACCCAATGGACTAGTTGCCAATGAGCAGTTCTTC
TRBV6-5	few	-	TRBJ2-1	CASSYSTGPQDEQFF	TGTGCCAGCAGTTACTCGACGGGCCCTCAGGATGAGCAGTTCTTC
TRBV4-2	-	TRBD1	TRBJ2-7	CASSQEGTDYNEQYF	TGTGCCAGCAGCCAAGAAGGGACAGACTACAATGAGCAGTACTTC
TRBV10-3	-	TRBD2	TRBJ2-7	CATREAGDGNNEQYF	TGTGCCACCCGAGAGGCGGGAGATGGTAACAATGAGCAGTACTTC
TRBV6-5	few	-	TRBJ2-3	CASGRTTDTQYF	TGTGCCAGCGGGCGAACCACAGATACGCAGTATTTT
TRBV7-8	-	-	TRBJ1-1	CASSYATVPNTEAFF	TGTGCCAGCAGCTACGCGACAGTACCCAACACTGAAGCTTTCTTT
TRBV12-3/TRBV12-4	-	-	TRBJ2-1	CASINRNNEQFF	TGTGCCAGCATTAACAGAAACAATGAGCAGTTCTTC
TRBV7-7	-	-	TRBJ2-5	CASSHGPTQKTQYF	TGTGCTAGCAGCCACGGACCCACCCAAAAGACCCAGTACTTC
TRBV7-8	-	-	TRBJ2-1	CASSLDPPEGGNEQFF	TGTGCCAGCAGCTTGGATCCCCCGGAGGGCGGCAATGAGCAGTTCTTC
TRBV6-2/TRBV6-3	-	-	TRBJ1-5	CASSPYPKQPQHF	TGTGCCAGCAGCCCTTACCCAAAGCAGCCCCAGCATTTT
TRBV7-9	-	-	TRBJ2-7	CASSFGRAGREQYF	TGTGCCAGCAGCTTCGGGCGGGCTGGGAGAGAGCAGTACTTC
TRBV29-1	once	-	TRBJ1-1	CSVERTLEKEAFF	TGCAGCGTTGAGCGCACCCTGGAAAAGGAAGCTTTCTTT
TRBV11-3	-	-	TRBJ1-1	CASTLPIATEAFF	TGTGCCAGCACCCTCCCAATCGCCACTGAAGCTTTCTTT
TRBV4-1	few	-	TRBJ1-1	CASSPYTNLNTEAFF	TGCGCCAGCAGCCCTTACACCAACCTGAACACTGAAGCTTTCTTT
TRBV29-1	-	TRBD2	TRBJ2-7	CSVATTSVSYEQYF	TGCAGCGTTGCTACGACTAGCGTGTCCTACGAGCAGTACTTC
TRBV28	-	-	TRBJ1-3	CASSLLGSRSGNTIYF	TGTGCCAGCAGTTTACTCGGGTCCCGCTCTGGAAACACCATATATTTT
TRBV3-1	-	TRBD2	TRBJ2-1	CASSQNAASGYNEQFF	TGTGCCAGCAGCCAAAATGCGGCTAGCGGATACAATGAGCAGTTCTTC
TRBV19	few	-	TRBJ2-7	CASSIGTFTYEQYF	TGTGCCAGTAGTATTGGGACATTTACCTACGAGCAGTACTTC
TRBV14	-	TRBD2	TRBJ2-2	CASSQDPLSGGRSNTGELFF	TGTGCCAGCAGCCAAGATCCGCTTAGCGGGGGTCGCTCGAACACCGGGGAGCTGTTTTTT
TRBV27	-	-	TRBJ1-2	CASSQHSNYGYTF	TGTGCCAGCAGTCAACACAGCAACTATGGCTACACCTTC
TRBV9	-	TRBD2	TRBJ2-1	CASSVGLAGGRDNEQFF	TGTGCCAGCAGCGTAGGACTAGCGGGGGGGCGAGACAATGAGCAGTTCTTC
TRBV27	-	-	TRBJ2-1	CASIYRADLSYSEQFF	TGTGCCAGCATCTACCGAGCCGACCTCTCCTACAGTGAGCAGTTCTTC
TRBV9	-	-	TRBJ1-2	CASSGITLGYTF	TGTGCCAGCAGCGGGATAACCCTTGGCTACACCTTC
TRBV4-1	many	TRBD2	TRBJ2-5	CASSQDYYGGGPETQYF	TGCGCCAGCAGCCAAGACTATTACGGGGGGGGCCCAGAGACCCAGTACTTC
TRBV4-2	few	-	TRBJ1-1	CASSQPDRGGTEAFF	TGTGCCAGCAGCCAACCAGATCGGGGGGGGACTGAAGCTTTCTTT
TRBV7-2	many	-	TRBJ1-2	CASSLSIQENYGYTF	TGTGCCAGCAGCTTATCAATTCAGGAAAACTATGGCTACACCTTC
TRBV5-1	-	-	TRBJ2-2	CASSLGGNQDGELFF	TGCGCCAGCAGCTTGGGAGGCAATCAGGACGGGGAGCTGTTTTTT
TRBV20-1	-	TRBD1	TRBJ1-2	CSARDARTGSNYGYTF	TGCAGTGCTAGAGATGCCCGGACAGGGTCGAACTATGGCTACACCTTC
TRBV27	few	TRBD1	TRBJ1-4	CASSSKTGRNEKLFF	TGTGCCAGCAGCTCCAAGACAGGGCGGAATGAAAAACTGTTTTTT
TRBV20-1	-	-	TRBJ2-7	CRARPLSYEQYF	TGCCGTGCTAGGCCCCTCTCCTACGAGCAGTACTTC
TRBV5-6	-	TRBD1	TRBJ1-2	CASSSLPGQGYGYTF	TGTGCCAGCAGCTCCTTACCCGGACAGGGGTATGGCTACACCTTC
TRBV9	-	TRBD1	TRBJ2-7	CASSASRDSGYEQYF	TGTGCCAGCAGCGCCTCAAGGGACAGTGGCTACGAGCAGTACTTC
TRBV9	few	-	TRBJ1-4	CASSAQTGHNNEKLFF	TGTGCCAGCAGCGCCCAGACGGGACACAATAATGAAAAACTGTTTTTT
TRBV3-1	many	-	TRBJ1-2	CASSHRTFYYGYTF	TGTGCCAGCAGCCACCGGACCTTTTACTATGGCTACACCTTC
TRBV12-3/TRBV12-4	-	-	TRBJ1-2	CASTTGRNGIGYTF	TGTGCCAGCACCACAGGGAGGAATGGCATCGGCTACACCTTC
TRBV12-3/TRBV12-4	few	-	TRBJ1-1	CASRLRGNTEAFF	TGTGCCAGCAGGTTACGAGGGAACACTGAAGCTTTCTTT
TRBV7-6	many	-	TRBJ1-4	CASSSRQPNEKLFF	TGTGCCAGCAGTTCCCGACAGCCCAATGAAAAACTGTTTTTT
TRBV5-6	-	-	TRBJ2-3	CASSFRTAAYSTDTQYF	TGTGCCAGCAGCTTCCGGACGGCCGCGTATAGCACAGATACGCAGTATTTT
TRBV14	-	-	TRBJ1-2	CASSQAIDMLGYGYTF	TGTGCCAGCAGCCAAGCGATTGACATGCTAGGCTATGGCTACACCTTC
TRBV5-1	many	-	TRBJ1-1	CASSLELGTEAFF	TGCGCCAGCAGCTTGGAACTGGGGACTGAAGCTTTCTTT
TRBV6-2/TRBV6-3	few	-	TRBJ2-7	CASSYWNEQYF	TGTGCCAGCAGTTATTGGAACGAGCAGTACTTC
TRBV28	-	-	TRBJ2-1	CASEGPAPSNEQFF	TGTGCCTCCGAAGGTCCAGCGCCATCCAATGAGCAGTTCTTC
TRBV24-1	few	-	TRBJ2-1	CATSDLPPRDKNNEQFF	TGTGCCACCAGTGATTTGCCCCCTCGGGACAAAAACAATGAGCAGTTCTTC
TRBV20-1	-	-	TRBJ1-1	CSGGRWGDTEAFF	TGCAGCGGGGGGCGGTGGGGGGACACTGAAGCTTTCTTT
TRBV2	-	-	TRBJ1-2	CASRTGAGPGYGYTF	TGTGCCAGCCGGACGGGGGCAGGCCCGGGCTATGGCTACACCTTC
TRBV29-1	-	-	TRBJ1-1	CSVGRTGNTEAFF	TGCAGCGTCGGCCGGACGGGGAACACTGAAGCTTTCTTT